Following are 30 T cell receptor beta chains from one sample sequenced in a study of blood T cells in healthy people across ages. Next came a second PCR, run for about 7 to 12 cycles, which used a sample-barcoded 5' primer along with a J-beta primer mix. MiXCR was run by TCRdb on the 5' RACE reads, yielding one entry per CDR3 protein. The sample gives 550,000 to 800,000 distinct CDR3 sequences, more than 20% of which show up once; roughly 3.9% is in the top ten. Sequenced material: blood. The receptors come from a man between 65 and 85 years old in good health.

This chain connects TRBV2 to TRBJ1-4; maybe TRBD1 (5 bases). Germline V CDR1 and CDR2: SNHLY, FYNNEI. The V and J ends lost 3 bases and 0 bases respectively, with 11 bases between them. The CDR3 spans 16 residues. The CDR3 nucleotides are TGTGCCAGCAGTGAGGCTAAGACAGCAACTAATGAAAAACTGTTTTTT. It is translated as CASSEAKTATNEKLFF.

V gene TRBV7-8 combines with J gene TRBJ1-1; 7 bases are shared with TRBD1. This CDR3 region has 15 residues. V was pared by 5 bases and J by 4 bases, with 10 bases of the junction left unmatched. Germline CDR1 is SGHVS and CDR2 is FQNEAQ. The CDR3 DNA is TGTGCCAGCAGCCCCCAGACAGGGTGGGGCACTGAAGCTTTCTTT. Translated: CASSPQTGWGTEAFF.

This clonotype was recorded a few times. For the CDR3, the DNA is TGTGCCAGCAGTGAAATGCCTTCAGGGGTGAACACTGAAGCTTTCTTT. Translating it yields CASSEMPSGVNTEAFF. The chain carries TRBV6-1 and TRBJ1-1; D possibly corresponds to TRBD1 (6 bases). V dropped 2 bases and J dropped 0 bases, with 13 bases sitting between them. The CDR3 has 16 amino acids. The germline V gene has CDR1 MNHNS and CDR2 SASEGT.

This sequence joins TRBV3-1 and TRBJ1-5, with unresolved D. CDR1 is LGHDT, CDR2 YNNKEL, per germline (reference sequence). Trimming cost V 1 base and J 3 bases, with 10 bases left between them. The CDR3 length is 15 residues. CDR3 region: CASSQGPGANQPQHF. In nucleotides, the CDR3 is TGTGCCAGCAGCCAAGGTCCAGGTGCCAATCAGCCCCAGCATTTT.

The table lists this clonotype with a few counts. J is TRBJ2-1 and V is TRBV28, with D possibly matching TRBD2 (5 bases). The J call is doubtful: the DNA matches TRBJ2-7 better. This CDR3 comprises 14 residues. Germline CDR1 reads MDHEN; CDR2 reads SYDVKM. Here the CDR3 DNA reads TGTGCCAGCAGTTCGACTACTCCCAGCGTCGAGCAGTACTTC. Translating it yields CASSSTTPSVEQYF.

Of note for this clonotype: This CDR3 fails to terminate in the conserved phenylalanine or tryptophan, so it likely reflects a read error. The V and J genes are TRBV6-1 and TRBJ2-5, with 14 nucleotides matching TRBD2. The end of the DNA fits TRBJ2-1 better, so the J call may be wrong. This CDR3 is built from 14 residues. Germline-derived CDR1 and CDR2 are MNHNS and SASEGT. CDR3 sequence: CASSGLAGGVEQFL. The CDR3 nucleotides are TGTGCCAGCAGTGGACTAGCGGGAGGGGTTGAGCAGTTCCTC.

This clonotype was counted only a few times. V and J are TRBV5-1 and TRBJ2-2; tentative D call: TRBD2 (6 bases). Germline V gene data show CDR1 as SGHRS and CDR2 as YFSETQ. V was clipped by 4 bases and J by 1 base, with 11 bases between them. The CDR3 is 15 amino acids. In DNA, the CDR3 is TGCGCCAGCAGCGCGGGATCTTTGAACACCGGGGAGCTGTTTTTT. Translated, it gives CASSAGSLNTGELFF. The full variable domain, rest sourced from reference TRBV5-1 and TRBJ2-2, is KAGVTQTPRYLIKTRGQQVTLSCSPISGHRSVSWYQQTPGQGLQFLFEYFSETQRNKGNFPGRFSGRQFSNSRSEMNVSTLELGDSALYLCASSAGSLNTGELFFGEGSRLTVL.

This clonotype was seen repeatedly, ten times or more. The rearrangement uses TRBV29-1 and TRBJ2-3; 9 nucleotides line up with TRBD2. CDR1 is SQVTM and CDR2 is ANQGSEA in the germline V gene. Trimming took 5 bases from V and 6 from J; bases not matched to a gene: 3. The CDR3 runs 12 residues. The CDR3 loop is CSVLAGMDTQYF. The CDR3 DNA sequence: TGCAGCGTTCTAGCGGGGATGGATACGCAGTATTTT.

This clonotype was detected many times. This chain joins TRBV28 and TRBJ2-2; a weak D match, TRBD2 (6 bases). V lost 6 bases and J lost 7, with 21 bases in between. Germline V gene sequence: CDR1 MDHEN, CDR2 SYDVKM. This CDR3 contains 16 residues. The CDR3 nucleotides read TGTGCCAGCAGCCTACTAGCTCGAGGGCCGAGCGGGGAGCTGTTTTTT. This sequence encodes CASSLLARGPSGELFF.

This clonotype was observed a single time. This chain's CDR3 is CASSFDRDQETQYF. The CDR3, as DNA: TGTGCCAGCAGTTTTGACAGGGACCAAGAGACCCAGTACTTC. The chain employs TRBV28 and TRBJ2-5; 7 bases line up with TRBD1. Trimming took 3 bases from V and 0 from J; bases not matched to a gene: 1. The germline CDR1 and CDR2 sequences are MDHEN and SYDVKM. This CDR3 is built from 14 residues.

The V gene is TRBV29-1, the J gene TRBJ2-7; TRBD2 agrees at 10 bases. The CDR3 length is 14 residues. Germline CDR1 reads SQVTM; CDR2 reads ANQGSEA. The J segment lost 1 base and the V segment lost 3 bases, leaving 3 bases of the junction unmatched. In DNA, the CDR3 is TGCAGCGTTGAGGCTAGCGGGGGATCCTACGAGCAGTACTTC. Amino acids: CSVEASGGSYEQYF.

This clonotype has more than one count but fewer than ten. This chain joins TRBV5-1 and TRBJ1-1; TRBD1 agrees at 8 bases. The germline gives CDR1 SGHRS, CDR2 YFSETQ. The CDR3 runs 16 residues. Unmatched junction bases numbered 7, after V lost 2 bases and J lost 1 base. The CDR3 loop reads CASSLQGVTTNTEAFF. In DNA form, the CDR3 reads TGCGCCAGCAGCTTACAGGGGGTCACAACGAACACTGAAGCTTTCTTT.

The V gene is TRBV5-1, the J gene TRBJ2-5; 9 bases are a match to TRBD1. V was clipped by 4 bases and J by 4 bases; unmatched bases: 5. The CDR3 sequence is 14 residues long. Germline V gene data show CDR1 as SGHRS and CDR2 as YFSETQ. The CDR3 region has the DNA TGCGCCAGCAGCACGGGACAGGGTGGAGAGACCCAGTACTTC. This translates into CASSTGQGGETQYF.

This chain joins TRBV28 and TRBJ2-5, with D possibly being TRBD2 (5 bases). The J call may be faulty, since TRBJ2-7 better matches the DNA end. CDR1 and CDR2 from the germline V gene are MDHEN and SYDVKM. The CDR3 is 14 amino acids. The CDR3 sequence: CASSFGGSRNEQYF. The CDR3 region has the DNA TGTGCCAGCAGTTTCGGTGGGAGTAGAAACGAGCAGTACTTC.

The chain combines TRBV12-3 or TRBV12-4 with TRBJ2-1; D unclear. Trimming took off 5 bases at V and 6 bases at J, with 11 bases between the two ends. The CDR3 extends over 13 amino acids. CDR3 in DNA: TGTGCCAGCAGTCTCGAATTCCTCAATGAGCAGTTCTTC. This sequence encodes CASSLEFLNEQFF.

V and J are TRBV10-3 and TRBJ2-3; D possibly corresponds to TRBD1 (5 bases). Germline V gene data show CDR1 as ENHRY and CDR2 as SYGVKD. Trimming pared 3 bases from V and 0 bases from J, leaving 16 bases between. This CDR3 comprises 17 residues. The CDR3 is CAISDPSGLTSTDTQYF. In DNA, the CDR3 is TGTGCCATCAGTGATCCGTCAGGGCTTACTAGCACAGATACGCAGTATTTT.

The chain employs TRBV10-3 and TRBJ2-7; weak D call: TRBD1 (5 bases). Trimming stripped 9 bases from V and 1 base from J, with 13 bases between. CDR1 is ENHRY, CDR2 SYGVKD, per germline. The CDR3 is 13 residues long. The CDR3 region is CAIRGRDSYEQYF. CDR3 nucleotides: TGTGCCATTAGGGGCAGGGATTCCTACGAGCAGTACTTC.

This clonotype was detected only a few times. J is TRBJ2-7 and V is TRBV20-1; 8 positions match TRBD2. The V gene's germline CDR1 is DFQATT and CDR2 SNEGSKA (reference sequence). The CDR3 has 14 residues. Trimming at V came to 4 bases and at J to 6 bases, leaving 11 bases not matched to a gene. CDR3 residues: CSAITISGGLEQYF. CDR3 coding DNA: TGCAGTGCTATCACCATCTCGGGAGGGCTCGAGCAGTACTTC.

The DNA of the CDR3 is TGCAGTGCTCCTCAACTCGGGACTGGCGGGATAGTCGGCGAGCAGTACTTC. Its translation: CSAPQLGTGGIVGEQYF. This chain links TRBV20-1 with TRBJ2-7; D is perhaps TRBD2 (6 bases). The CDR3 is 17 amino acids. The germline V and J ends were trimmed by 5 bases and 6 bases, with 29 bases remaining between them. The germline gives CDR1 DFQATT, CDR2 SNEGSKA (reference sequence).

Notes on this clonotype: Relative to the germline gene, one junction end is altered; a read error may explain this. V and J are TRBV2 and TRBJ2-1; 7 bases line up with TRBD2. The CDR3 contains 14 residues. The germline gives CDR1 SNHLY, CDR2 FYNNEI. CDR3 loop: CASTTSISTFEQSF. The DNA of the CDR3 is TGTGCCAGCACGACTAGCATCTCTACATTTGAGCAGTCCTTC.

CDR3 bases: TGCGCCAGCAGCTTTGGCGAGAGTTTCCAAGAGACCCAGTACTTC. Protein product: CASSFGESFQETQYF. The chain recombines TRBV5-1 with TRBJ2-5; D uncertain. Trimming stripped 2 bases from V and 1 base from J, with 12 bases between. Germline V gene sequence: CDR1 SGHRS, CDR2 YFSETQ. The CDR3 contains 15 residues. Based on the CDR3 plus reference TRBV5-1 and TRBJ2-5, the full variable domain is KAGVTQTPRYLIKTRGQQVTLSCSPISGHRSVSWYQQTPGQGLQFLFEYFSETQRNKGNFPGRFSGRQFSNSRSEMNVSTLELGDSALYLCASSFGESFQETQYFGPGTRLLVL.

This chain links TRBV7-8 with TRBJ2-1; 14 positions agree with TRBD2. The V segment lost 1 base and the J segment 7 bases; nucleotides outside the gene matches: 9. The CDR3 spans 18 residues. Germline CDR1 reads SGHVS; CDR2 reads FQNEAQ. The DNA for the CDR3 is TGTGCCAGCAGCTTAGTTACCGGGACTAGCGGGAGAGGTAATGAGCAGTTCTTC. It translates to CASSLVTGTSGRGNEQFF.

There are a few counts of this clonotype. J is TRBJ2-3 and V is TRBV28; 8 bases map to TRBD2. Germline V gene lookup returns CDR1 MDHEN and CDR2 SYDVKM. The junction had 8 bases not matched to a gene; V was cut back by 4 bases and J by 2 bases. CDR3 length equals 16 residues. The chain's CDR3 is CASSSSGRSPTDTQYF. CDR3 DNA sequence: TGTGCCAGCAGTTCGAGCGGGAGATCCCCCACAGATACGCAGTATTTT.

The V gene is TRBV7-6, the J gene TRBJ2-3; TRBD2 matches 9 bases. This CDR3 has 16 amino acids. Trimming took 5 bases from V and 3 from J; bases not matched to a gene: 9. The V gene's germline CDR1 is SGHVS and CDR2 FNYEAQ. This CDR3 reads CASSLRRTSDTDTQYF. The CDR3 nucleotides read TGTGCCAGCAGCCTTCGCAGGACTAGCGATACAGATACGCAGTATTTT.

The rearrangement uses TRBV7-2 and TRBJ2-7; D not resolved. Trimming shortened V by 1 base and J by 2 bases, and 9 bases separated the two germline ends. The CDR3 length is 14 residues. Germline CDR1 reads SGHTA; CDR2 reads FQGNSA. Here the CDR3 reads CASSLDNGPYEQYF. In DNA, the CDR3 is TGTGCCAGCAGCTTAGATAACGGCCCCTACGAGCAGTACTTC.

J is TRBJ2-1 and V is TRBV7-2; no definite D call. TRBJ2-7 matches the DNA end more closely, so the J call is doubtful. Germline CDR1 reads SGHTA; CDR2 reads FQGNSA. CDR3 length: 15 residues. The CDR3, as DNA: TGTGCCAGCAGCCGAACGTCCGGCGACTCCTACGAGCAGTACTTC. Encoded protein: CASSRTSGDSYEQYF.

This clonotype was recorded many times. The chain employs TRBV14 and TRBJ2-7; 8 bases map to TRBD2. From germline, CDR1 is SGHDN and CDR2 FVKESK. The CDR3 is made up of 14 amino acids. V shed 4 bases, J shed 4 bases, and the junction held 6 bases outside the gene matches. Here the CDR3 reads CASSLPGLDYEQYF. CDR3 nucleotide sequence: TGTGCCAGCAGCCTGCCGGGACTAGATTACGAGCAGTACTTC.

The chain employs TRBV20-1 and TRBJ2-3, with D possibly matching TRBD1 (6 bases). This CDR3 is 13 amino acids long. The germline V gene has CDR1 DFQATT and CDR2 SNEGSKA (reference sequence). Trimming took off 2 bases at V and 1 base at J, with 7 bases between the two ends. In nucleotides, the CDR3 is TGCAGTGCTAGATACAGGGGCACAGATACGCAGTATTTT. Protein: CSARYRGTDTQYF.

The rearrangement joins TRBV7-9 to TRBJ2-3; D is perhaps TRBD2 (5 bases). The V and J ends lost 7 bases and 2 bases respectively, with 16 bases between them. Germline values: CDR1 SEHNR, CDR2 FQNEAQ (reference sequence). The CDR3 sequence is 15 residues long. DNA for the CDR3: TGTGCCAGCACTCAAGGGAGCGACTTCACAGATACGCAGTATTTT. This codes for CASTQGSDFTDTQYF.

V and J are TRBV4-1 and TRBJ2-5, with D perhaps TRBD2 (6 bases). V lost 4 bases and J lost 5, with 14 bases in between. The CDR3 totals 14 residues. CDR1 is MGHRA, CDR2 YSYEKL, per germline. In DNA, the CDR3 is TGCGCCAGCAGCCGATTGCGGGGTCTTGAGACCCAGTACTTC. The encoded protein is CASSRLRGLETQYF.